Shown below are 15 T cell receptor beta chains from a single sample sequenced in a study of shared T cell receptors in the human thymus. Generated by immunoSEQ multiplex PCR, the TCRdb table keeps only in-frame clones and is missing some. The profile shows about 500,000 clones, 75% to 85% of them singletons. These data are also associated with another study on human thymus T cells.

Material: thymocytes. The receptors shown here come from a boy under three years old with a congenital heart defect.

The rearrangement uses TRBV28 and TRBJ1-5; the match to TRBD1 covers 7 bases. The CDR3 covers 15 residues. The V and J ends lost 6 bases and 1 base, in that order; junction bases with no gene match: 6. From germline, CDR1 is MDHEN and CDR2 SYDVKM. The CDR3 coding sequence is TGTGCCAGCAGGCCCACAGGGGACAGCAATCAGCCCCAGCATTTT. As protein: CASRPTGDSNQPQHF.

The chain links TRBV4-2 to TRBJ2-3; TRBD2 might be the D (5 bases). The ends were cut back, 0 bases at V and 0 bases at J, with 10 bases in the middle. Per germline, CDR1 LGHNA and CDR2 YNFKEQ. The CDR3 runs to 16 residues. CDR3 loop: CASSQDLGGSTDTQYF. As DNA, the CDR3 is TGTGCCAGCAGCCAAGATCTCGGCGGGAGCACAGATACGCAGTATTTT.

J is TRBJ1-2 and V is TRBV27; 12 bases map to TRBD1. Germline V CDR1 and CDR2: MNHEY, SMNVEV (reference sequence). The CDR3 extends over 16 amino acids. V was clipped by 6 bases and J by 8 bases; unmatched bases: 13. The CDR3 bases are TGTGCCAGCAGACATGACGGGACAGGGGGCGAGCGCGGCTACACCTTC. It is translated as CASRHDGTGGERGYTF.

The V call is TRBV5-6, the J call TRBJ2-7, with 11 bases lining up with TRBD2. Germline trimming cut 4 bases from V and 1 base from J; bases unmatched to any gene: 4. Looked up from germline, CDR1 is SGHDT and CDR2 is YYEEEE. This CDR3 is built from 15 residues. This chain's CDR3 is CASSGTSGKSYEQYF. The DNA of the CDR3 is TGTGCCAGCAGCGGGACTAGCGGCAAGTCCTACGAGCAGTACTTC. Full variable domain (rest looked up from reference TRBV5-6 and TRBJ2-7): DAGVTQSPTHLIKTRGQQVTLRCSPKSGHDTVSWYQQALGQGPQFIFQYYEEEERQRGNFPDRFSGHQFPNYSSELNVNALLLGDSALYLCASSGTSGKSYEQYFGPGTRLTVT.

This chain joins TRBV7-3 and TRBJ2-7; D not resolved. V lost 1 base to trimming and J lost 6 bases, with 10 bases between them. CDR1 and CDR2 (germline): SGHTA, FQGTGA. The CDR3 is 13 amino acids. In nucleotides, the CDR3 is TGTGCCAGCAGCTTAAGTCAGCGATCCGAGCAGTACTTC. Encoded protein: CASSLSQRSEQYF.

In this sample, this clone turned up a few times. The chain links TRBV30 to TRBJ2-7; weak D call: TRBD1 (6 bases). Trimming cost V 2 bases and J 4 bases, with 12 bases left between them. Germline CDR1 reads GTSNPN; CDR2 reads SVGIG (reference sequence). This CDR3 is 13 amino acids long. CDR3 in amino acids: CAWSYPDRYEQYF. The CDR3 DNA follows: TGTGCCTGGAGTTATCCGGACAGATACGAGCAGTACTTC.

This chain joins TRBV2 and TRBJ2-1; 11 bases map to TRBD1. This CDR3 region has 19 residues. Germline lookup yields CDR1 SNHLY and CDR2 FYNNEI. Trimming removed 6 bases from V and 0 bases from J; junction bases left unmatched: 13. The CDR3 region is CASREKGTGGKSSYNEQFF. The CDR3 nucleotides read TGTGCCAGCAGGGAAAAAGGGACAGGGGGAAAGAGCTCCTACAATGAGCAGTTCTTC.

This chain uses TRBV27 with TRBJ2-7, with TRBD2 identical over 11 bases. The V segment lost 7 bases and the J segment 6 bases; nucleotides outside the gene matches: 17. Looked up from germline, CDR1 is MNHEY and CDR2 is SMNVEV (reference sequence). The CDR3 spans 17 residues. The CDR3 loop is CASKTRVLGTSGGEQYF. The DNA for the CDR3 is TGTGCCAGCAAGACTAGGGTTCTCGGGACTAGCGGAGGCGAGCAGTACTTC.

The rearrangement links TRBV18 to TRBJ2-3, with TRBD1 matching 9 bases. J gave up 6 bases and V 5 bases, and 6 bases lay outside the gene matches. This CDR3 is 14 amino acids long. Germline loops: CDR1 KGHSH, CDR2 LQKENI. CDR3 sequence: CASSSRTGVDTQYF. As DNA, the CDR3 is TGTGCCAGCTCATCGAGGACAGGGGTGGATACGCAGTATTTT.

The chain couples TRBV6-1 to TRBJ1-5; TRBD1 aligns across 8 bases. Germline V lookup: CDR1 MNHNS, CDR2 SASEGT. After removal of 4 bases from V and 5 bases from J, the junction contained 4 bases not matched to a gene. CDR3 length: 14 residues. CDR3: CASSGARGHQPQHF. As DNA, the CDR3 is TGTGCCAGCAGTGGGGCCAGGGGGCATCAGCCCCAGCATTTT.

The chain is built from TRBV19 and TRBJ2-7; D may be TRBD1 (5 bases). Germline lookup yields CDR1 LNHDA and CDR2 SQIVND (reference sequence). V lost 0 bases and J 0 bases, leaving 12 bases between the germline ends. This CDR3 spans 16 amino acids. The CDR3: CASSIDVGQSSYEQYF. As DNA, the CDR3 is TGTGCCAGTAGTATAGATGTGGGGCAGAGCTCCTACGAGCAGTACTTC.

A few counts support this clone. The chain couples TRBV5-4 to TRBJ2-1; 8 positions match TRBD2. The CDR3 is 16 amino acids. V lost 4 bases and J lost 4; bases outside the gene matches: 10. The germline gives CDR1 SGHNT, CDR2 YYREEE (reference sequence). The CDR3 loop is CASSEGLARKYNEQFF. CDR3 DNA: TGTGCCAGCAGCGAAGGACTAGCCCGAAAATACAATGAGCAGTTCTTC.

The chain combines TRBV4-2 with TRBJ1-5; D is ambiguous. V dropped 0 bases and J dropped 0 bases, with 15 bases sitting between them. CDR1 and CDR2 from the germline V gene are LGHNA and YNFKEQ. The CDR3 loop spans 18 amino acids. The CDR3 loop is CASSQEVGREYSNQPQHF. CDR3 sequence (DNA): TGTGCCAGCAGCCAAGAGGTAGGAAGGGAGTATAGCAATCAGCCCCAGCATTTT.

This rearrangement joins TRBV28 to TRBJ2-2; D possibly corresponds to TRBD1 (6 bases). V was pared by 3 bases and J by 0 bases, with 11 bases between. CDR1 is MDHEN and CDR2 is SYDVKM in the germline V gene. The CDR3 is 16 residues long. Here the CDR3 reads CASSLGAAANTGELFF. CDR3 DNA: TGTGCCAGCAGTTTGGGGGCAGCAGCGAACACCGGGGAGCTGTTTTTT.

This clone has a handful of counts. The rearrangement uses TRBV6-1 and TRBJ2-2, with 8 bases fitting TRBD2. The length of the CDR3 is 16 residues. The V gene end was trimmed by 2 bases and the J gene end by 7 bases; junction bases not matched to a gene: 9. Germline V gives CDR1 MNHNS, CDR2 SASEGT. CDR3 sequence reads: CASSEKTSDFHGELFF. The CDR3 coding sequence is TGTGCCAGCAGTGAAAAGACTAGCGATTTTCACGGGGAGCTGTTTTTT.